This T cell receptor beta chain stems from a study of vaccination and CD4 T cells after COVID-19. Study-level results: Convalescent patients gained a median approximately 90% of their reactive clones only post-vaccination.

The Oncomine TCR Beta short-read assay sequenced DNA from cultured CD4+ T cells. MiXCR was run by TCRdb on the PCR reads, yielding one entry per CDR3 protein. The sample has some 16,000 distinct CDR3 sequences; approximately 44% are singletons. The CDR3 extends over 17 amino acids. Germline CDR1 and CDR2: ENHRY and SYGVKD. V shed 4 bases and J shed 0 bases, with 16 bases lying between them. This clonotype has just a few counts. Its matching antigen is unknown. This sample's treatment: approximately 11-day PBMC culture with coronavirus spike peptide pools or control peptides (ViraFEST assay). The source is a human donor who had recovered from COVID-19. V gene TRBV10-3 combines with J gene TRBJ1-3; possible D gene TRBD1, 5 bases. The sample was CD4+ T cells from blood, cultured in vitro, taken after SARS-CoV-2 vaccination. The CDR3 region is CAISAGRSGLSGNTIYF. In DNA, the CDR3 is TGTGCCATCAGTGCGGGGCGGTCAGGGCTCTCTGGAAACACCATATATTTT.